These 30 T cell receptor beta chains were all obtained from the same sample, sequenced in a study of cytomegalovirus exposure and HLA in healthy donors. Only in-frame clones appear in the TCRdb table, and some are missing; sequencing was by immunoSEQ multiplex PCR. The sample has 100,000 to 150,000 clones, approximately 92% seen once; the top ten hold about 1.1%. Sequencing used PBMCs. The receptors stem from a woman aged 18-35 years in good health and CMV-seronegative.

The chain combines TRBV15 with TRBJ1-1; tentative D call: TRBD1 (5 bases). Germline CDR1 and CDR2: LNHNV and YYDKDF (reference sequence). The CDR3 spans 15 residues. V dropped 3 bases and J dropped 1 base, with 12 bases sitting between them. CDR3 in amino acids: CATSRPGAGNTEAFF. The CDR3 DNA is TGTGCCACCAGCAGGCCTGGGGCTGGGAACACTGAAGCTTTCTTT. The variable domain in full, with the rest retrieved from reference TRBV15 and TRBJ1-1, is DAMVIQNPRYQVTQFGKPVTLSCSQTLNHNVMYWYQQKSSQAPKLLFHYYDKDFNNEADTPDNFQSRRPNTSFCFLDIRSPGLGDTAMYLCATSRPGAGNTEAFFGQGTRLTVV.

The V call is TRBV25-1, the J call TRBJ2-5, with D possibly being TRBD1 (6 bases). The CDR3 consists of 14 residues. Germline CDR1 MGHDK, CDR2 SYGVNS. The V end was cut by 8 bases, the J end by 3 bases, with 16 bases between. The CDR3 region is CASSDRTGKETQYF. The CDR3 DNA reads as TGTGCCAGCTCAGACAGGACGGGGAAAGAGACCCAGTACTTC.

This sequence joins TRBV5-1 and TRBJ2-6; no clear D. The V gene lost 4 bases and the J gene lost 3 bases, with 11 bases spanning the gap. Germline V lookup: CDR1 SGHRS, CDR2 YFSETQ. The CDR3 is 15 residues long. The CDR3 sequence is CASSPGQRGANVLTF. In DNA, the CDR3 is TGCGCCAGCAGCCCCGGCCAGCGTGGGGCCAACGTCCTGACTTTC.

V gene TRBV7-9 combines with J gene TRBJ1-4; TRBD1 aligns across 9 bases. This CDR3 region has 15 residues. The V and J ends lost 1 base and 12 bases, in that order; junction bases with no gene match: 9. Germline CDR1 reads SEHNR; CDR2 reads FQNEAQ (reference sequence). The CDR3 is CASSLDHRGRLELFF. The CDR3 bases are TGTGCCAGCAGCTTAGATCACAGGGGGCGTTTGGAACTGTTTTTT.

The V gene is TRBV6-5, the J gene TRBJ2-1; possibly TRBD1 for D (6 bases). The CDR3 extends over 15 amino acids. Trimming stripped 3 bases from V and 9 bases from J, with 18 bases between. Germline V lookup: CDR1 MNHEY, CDR2 SVGAGI. In DNA, the CDR3 is TGTGCCAGCAGTTATTTTGCCGTACAGGGCGGTGAGCAGTTCTTC. Residues: CASSYFAVQGGEQFF.

This chain links TRBV27 with TRBJ2-2; 7 bases are shared with TRBD1. The CDR3 sequence is 13 residues long. Germline trimming cut 8 bases from V and 6 bases from J; bases unmatched to any gene: 6. Germline V gives CDR1 MNHEY, CDR2 SMNVEV (reference sequence). This CDR3 is CASGDRVPGELFF. The DNA of the CDR3 is TGTGCCAGCGGAGACAGGGTTCCCGGGGAGCTGTTTTTT.

This chain connects TRBV5-1 to TRBJ2-7; D is undetermined. Deletions cut 0 bases from V and 0 bases from J, with 19 bases between. The CDR3 runs 18 residues. Per the germline V gene, CDR1 is SGHRS and CDR2 is YFSETQ. This chain's CDR3 is CASSLGLADLPYSYEQYF. For the CDR3, the DNA is TGCGCCAGCAGCTTGGGACTCGCCGACCTCCCTTACTCCTACGAGCAGTACTTC.

This clone was seen once. The V and J genes are TRBV10-3 and TRBJ2-7; no definite D call. Per germline, CDR1 ENHRY and CDR2 SYGVKD. The CDR3 spans 15 residues. CDR3 protein: CASSYSAANSYEQYV. In DNA, the CDR3 is TGTGCCAGCAGTTATTCGGCGGCTAACTCCTACGAGCAGTACGTC.

This chain links TRBV5-6 with TRBJ1-1; D is unresolved. Per germline, CDR1 SGHDT and CDR2 YYEEEE. This CDR3 contains 14 residues. Trimming stripped 4 bases from V and 1 base from J, with 11 bases between. DNA for the CDR3: TGTGCCAGCAGCCCAGATACTAGGAACACTGAAGCTTTCTTT. It yields the protein CASSPDTRNTEAFF.

The V call is TRBV5-4, the J call TRBJ2-1, with D perhaps matching TRBD2 (5 bases). V lost 4 bases and J lost 5, with 19 bases in between. Germline assignment: CDR1 SGHNT and CDR2 YYREEE (reference sequence). The CDR3 is 16 residues long. CDR3 region: CASSRLAGGLDNEQFF. CDR3 DNA sequence: TGTGCCAGCAGCCGCTTGGCGGGTGGGCTCGACAATGAGCAGTTCTTC.

The rearrangement links TRBV7-2 to TRBJ2-1; D gene uncertain. Trimming removed 1 base at V and 6 bases at J, with 7 bases between. Germline V gene data show CDR1 as SGHTA and CDR2 as FQGNSA. There are 13 residues in the CDR3. In DNA, the CDR3 is TGTGCCAGCAGCTTAGGGCTTCCCAATGAGCAGTTCTTC. Translating gives CASSLGLPNEQFF.

This clone was seen just once. This sequence joins TRBV18 and TRBJ2-7; tentative D call: TRBD2 (5 bases). Germline V lookup: CDR1 KGHSH, CDR2 LQKENI. V lost 1 base, J lost 4 bases, and 14 bases lay in between. The CDR3 runs 15 residues. The CDR3 coding sequence is TGTGCCAGCTCACCACTCGGAGGCGTGGGTTACGAGCAGTACTTC. Amino acids: CASSPLGGVGYEQYF.

CDR3: CASGLLGGSNQPQHF. CDR3 coding DNA: TGTGCTAGTGGTTTGCTAGGGGGCAGCAATCAGCCCCAGCATTTT. The gene calls are TRBV12-5 and TRBJ1-5; 7 bases fit TRBD1. Trimming took 2 bases from V and 1 from J; bases not matched to a gene: 2. Germline CDR1 LGHNT, CDR2 FRNRAP. The CDR3 spans 15 residues.

The rearrangement uses TRBV5-1 and TRBJ2-3, with D perhaps matching TRBD2 (6 bases). Germline values: CDR1 SGHRS, CDR2 YFSETQ. The ends were cut back, 1 base at V and 4 bases at J, with 10 bases in the middle. The CDR3 runs to 14 residues. CDR3 loop: CASSLSGESDTQYF. As DNA, the CDR3 is TGCGCCAGCAGCTTGTCGGGGGAATCAGATACGCAGTATTTT.

This chain uses TRBV5-1 with TRBJ2-1; no reliable D call. This CDR3 has 14 residues. Trimming took off 0 bases at V and 3 bases at J, with 7 bases between the two ends. Germline V gene lookup returns CDR1 SGHRS and CDR2 YFSETQ. The CDR3 sequence is CASSLGLDYNEQFF. The CDR3 DNA sequence: TGCGCCAGCAGCTTGGGGCTCGACTACAATGAGCAGTTCTTC.

This chain joins TRBV5-4 and TRBJ2-7, with D possibly matching TRBD2 (6 bases). Trimming took off 0 bases at V and 3 bases at J, with 7 bases between the two ends. CDR1 SGHNT and CDR2 YYREEE come from the germline V gene (reference sequence). CDR3 length equals 13 residues. The CDR3 bases are TGTGCCAGCAGCTTGGGCGGGAACTACGAGCAGTACGTC. The encoded protein is CASSLGGNYEQYV.

The rearrangement joins TRBV30 to TRBJ1-2, with TRBD1 matching 7 bases. V gave up 0 bases and J gave up 7 bases; unmatched junction bases: 20. The CDR3 runs to 18 residues. Germline V lookup: CDR1 GTSNPN, CDR2 SVGIG (reference sequence). The CDR3 region is CAWSVGSRVTGVLAGYTF. The DNA of the CDR3 is TGTGCCTGGAGTGTAGGATCAAGGGTCACAGGGGTTCTTGCTGGCTACACCTTC.

The chain joins TRBV7-6 to TRBJ1-1, with 8 bases that match TRBD1. CDR1 and CDR2 from the germline V gene are SGHVS and FNYEAQ. This CDR3 has 15 residues. V trimming: 5 bases; J trimming: 0 bases; junction bases outside the gene matches: 5. CDR3 protein: CASSQGTGMNTEAFF. The CDR3 region has the DNA TGTGCCAGCAGCCAGGGGACAGGAATGAACACTGAAGCTTTCTTT.

For this clone: The sample contains more than one DNA sequence encoding this CDR3. This chain connects TRBV5-1 to TRBJ1-1; 10 nucleotides agree with TRBD1. The CDR3 is made up of 14 amino acids. The germline V gene has CDR1 SGHRS and CDR2 YFSETQ. Trimming cost V 3 bases and J 1 base; bases outside gene matches: 0. Here the CDR3 reads CASSWDRGNTEAFF. CDR3 nucleotides: TGCGCCAGCAGCTGGGACAGGGGGAACACTGAAGCTTTCTTT. The full variable domain, its missing parts supplied by reference TRBV5-1 and TRBJ1-1, is KAGVTQTPRYLIKTRGQQVTLSCSPISGHRSVSWYQQTPGQGLQFLFEYFSETQRNKGNFPGRFSGRQFSNSRSEMNVSTLELGDSALYLCASSWDRGNTEAFFGQGTRLTVV.

The chain uses TRBV4-1 and TRBJ1-4; the D is unclear. Germline V CDR1 and CDR2: MGHRA, YSYEKL. V lost 0 bases to trimming and J lost 0 bases, with 8 bases between them. The CDR3 totals 16 residues. CDR3 region: CASSQDPGATNEKLFF. CDR3 DNA sequence: TGCGCCAGCAGCCAAGATCCCGGGGCAACTAATGAAAAACTGTTTTTT.

CDR3 bases: TGTGCCAGCAGCCCCATAACCGAGGACAGGGCAGGCTCTGGCTACACCTTC. It yields the protein CASSPITEDRAGSGYTF. The V and J genes are TRBV11-2 and TRBJ1-2, with TRBD1 identical over 8 bases. V lost 5 bases and J lost 7; bases outside the gene matches: 18. This CDR3 has 17 amino acids. Per germline, CDR1 SGHAT and CDR2 FQNNGV.

This clone was counted at least ten times. The J gene is TRBJ2-3, the V gene TRBV6-5, with 7 bases identical to TRBD2. Germline V gene sequence: CDR1 MNHEY, CDR2 SVGAGI. The trim removed 5 bases at V and 2 bases at J, leaving 7 bases unmatched. CDR3 length: 15 residues. CDR3 in DNA: TGTGCCAGCAGTAAACGGGGGGAACCCACAGATACGCAGTATTTT. This codes for CASSKRGEPTDTQYF.

This clone was seen once. V usage is TRBV9 and J usage is TRBJ2-5; D possibly corresponds to TRBD2 (5 bases). The CDR3 has 17 amino acids. V lost 0 bases and J lost 2, with 17 bases in between. The germline V gene has CDR1 SGDLS and CDR2 YYNGEE. The CDR3 nucleotides are TGTGCCAGCAGCGTAGGACTTGGCGGGCGCCGGCAAGAGACCCAGTACTTC. It yields the protein CASSVGLGGRRQETQYF. Filled out from reference TRBV9 and TRBJ2-5, the complete variable domain reads DSGVTQTPKHLITATGQRVTLRCSPRSGDLSVYWYQQSLDQGLQFLIQYYNGEERAKGNILERFSAQQFPDLHSELNLSSLELGDSALYFCASSVGLGGRRQETQYFGPGTRLLVL.

This chain uses TRBV27 with TRBJ2-3, with D hard to call. In germline, CDR1 is MNHEY, CDR2 SMNVEV (reference sequence). V dropped 2 bases and J dropped 6 bases, with 6 bases sitting between them. The CDR3 covers 12 residues. Here the CDR3 reads CASSLVRDTQYF. The CDR3 DNA is TGTGCCAGCAGTTTAGTCCGGGATACGCAGTATTTT.

This chain joins TRBV27 and TRBJ1-1; TRBD1 matches at 9 bases. The CDR3 is 13 amino acids. Germline CDR1 MNHEY, CDR2 SMNVEV (reference sequence). V dropped 7 bases and J dropped 5; count of bases not matched to a gene: 5. In DNA, the CDR3 is TGTGCCAGCACCGGACAGGGGAAAACTGAAGCTTTCTTT. Translation gives CASTGQGKTEAFF.

The V call is TRBV7-2, the J call TRBJ2-5; maybe TRBD2 (7 bases). The CDR3 covers 14 residues. Germline V CDR1 and CDR2: SGHTA, FQGNSA. Trimming cost V 3 bases and J 4 bases, with 12 bases left between them. CDR3 DNA sequence: TGTGCCAGCAGCTTTGGGGGGGCGAGAGAGACCCAGTACTTC. This encodes CASSFGGARETQYF.

This chain connects TRBV29-1 to TRBJ2-1; D is possibly TRBD2 (6 bases). The CDR3 has 14 amino acids. Germline CDR1 is SQVTM and CDR2 is ANQGSEA. Trimming removed 7 bases at V and 0 bases at J, with 13 bases between. CDR3 sequence (DNA): TGCAGCGCCGGGAGACTAGTCTCCTACAATGAGCAGTTCTTC. This encodes CSAGRLVSYNEQFF.

This sequence joins TRBV30 and TRBJ1-5; 10 nucleotides match TRBD1. The CDR3 length is 16 residues. The V gene end was trimmed by 2 bases and the J gene end by 7 bases; junction bases not matched to a gene: 11. Germline V gene sequence: CDR1 GTSNPN, CDR2 SVGIG (reference sequence). DNA of the CDR3: TGTGCCTGGAGTCGAGGAGACAGGGGGCGTCTACAGCCCCAGCATTTT. As protein: CAWSRGDRGRLQPQHF.

The rearrangement joins TRBV13 to TRBJ2-7; a possible D gene is TRBD1 (6 bases). The ends were cut back, 4 bases at V and 5 bases at J, with 18 bases in the middle. The germline V gene encodes CDR1 PRHDT and CDR2 FYEKMQ (reference sequence). The CDR3 is made up of 15 amino acids. The CDR3 bases are TGTGCCAGCAGCTCAATGGGGGCTTCGGAGGACGAGCAGTACGTC. Amino acids: CASSSMGASEDEQYV.

This clone occurred once. The genes are TRBV27 and TRBJ2-7; TRBD2 aligns across 9 bases. J was trimmed by 7 bases and V by 5 bases; bases with no gene match: 6. CDR3 length equals 13 residues. Germline CDR1 reads MNHEY; CDR2 reads SMNVEV (reference sequence). In DNA, the CDR3 is TGTGCCAGCAGTCGCGCGGGGGGGCGTGAGCAGTACGTC. Protein: CASSRAGGREQYV.